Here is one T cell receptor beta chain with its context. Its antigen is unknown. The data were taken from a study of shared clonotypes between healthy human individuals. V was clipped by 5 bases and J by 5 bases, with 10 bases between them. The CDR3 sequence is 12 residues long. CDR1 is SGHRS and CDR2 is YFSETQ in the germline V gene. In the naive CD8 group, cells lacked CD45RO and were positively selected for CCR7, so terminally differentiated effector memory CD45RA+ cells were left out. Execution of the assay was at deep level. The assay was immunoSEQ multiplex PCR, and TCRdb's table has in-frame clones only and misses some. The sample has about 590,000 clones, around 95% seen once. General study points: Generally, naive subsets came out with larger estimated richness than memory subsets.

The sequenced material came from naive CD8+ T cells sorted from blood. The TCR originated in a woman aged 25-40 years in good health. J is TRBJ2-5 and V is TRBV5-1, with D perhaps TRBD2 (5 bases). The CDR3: CASRRGSETQYF. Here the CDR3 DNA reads TGCGCCAGCAGAAGAGGGTCCGAGACCCAGTACTTC.